These 29 T cell receptor beta chains were all obtained from the same sample, sequenced in a study of cytomegalovirus exposure and HLA in healthy donors (TCRdb year 2017). The library came from the immunoSEQ multiplex PCR assay. For the multiplex PCR, a mixture combining 60 forward primers for TCR Vbeta segments and 13 reverse primers for TCR Jbeta segments was used. As stored in TCRdb, this immuneACCESS dataset retains in-frame rearrangements with V and J assigned. A fraction of the clones does not appear; measured against another copy, unresolved V genes explain less than half of the discrepancy, and the remainder lacks a known reason. Within this sample are some 120,000 clones, with about 10% of them counted one time only. The ten largest clones take up 2.5% to 3.5% of the sample. Sequencing was done on a sample of PBMCs. Receptors were obtained from a man aged 25 to 45 in good health and CMV-seronegative.

V is TRBV7-2 and J is TRBJ2-7, with D possibly being TRBD2 (7 bases). V lost 3 bases to trimming and J lost 6 bases, with 18 bases between them. The CDR3 runs to 15 residues. CDR1 and CDR2 from the germline V gene are SGHTA and FQGNSA. The DNA of the CDR3 is TGTGCCAGCAGCTTCGGCGGGGGCCTGGGGGGCGAGCAGTACTTC. Amino acids: CASSFGGGLGGEQYF.

The V call is TRBV7-9, the J call TRBJ2-2; perhaps TRBD1 as D (5 bases). Deletions cut 5 bases from V and 6 bases from J, with 22 bases between. CDR3 length: 17 residues. The germline V gene has CDR1 SEHNR and CDR2 FQNEAQ (reference sequence). The DNA for the CDR3 is TGTGCCAGCAGCCCCTCCCAGGGAAGGGTCTTCTCCGGGGAGCTGTTTTTT. It translates to CASSPSQGRVFSGELFF.

This clone was seen a handful of times. The chain uses TRBV6-5 and TRBJ2-3, with 11 nucleotides matching TRBD2. V lost 2 bases to trimming and J lost 8 bases; unmatched junction nucleotides: 9. This CDR3 comprises 16 residues. The V gene's germline CDR1 is MNHEY and CDR2 SVGAGI. CDR3 DNA: TGTGCCAGCAGTTACGCGACTAGCGGGGTCCTTGGTACGCAGTATTTT. Its protein product is CASSYATSGVLGTQYF.

This clone appeared a few times. The chain is built from TRBV6-1 and TRBJ2-7; 8 bases map to TRBD1. This CDR3 has 12 residues. V was clipped by 8 bases and J by 4 bases; unmatched bases: 4. Germline CDR1 and CDR2: MNHNS and SASEGT. The CDR3 region has the DNA TGTGCCAGCTGGGACAGGCTTTACGAGCAGTACTTC. Translation: CASWDRLYEQYF.

The V call is TRBV5-1, the J call TRBJ2-1; D might be TRBD2 (6 bases). Germline CDR1 and CDR2: SGHRS and YFSETQ. The CDR3 consists of 15 residues. The V gene lost 0 bases and the J gene lost 7 bases, with 14 bases spanning the gap. The CDR3 bases are TGCGCCAGCAGCTTGGTTCCGGGAGAGCAGAATGAGCAGTTCTTC. It encodes CASSLVPGEQNEQFF.

This sequence joins TRBV18 and TRBJ1-1; D ambiguous. Germline V gives CDR1 KGHSH, CDR2 LQKENI. The CDR3 runs 20 residues. The germline V and J ends were trimmed by 3 bases and 3 bases, with 29 bases remaining between them. The CDR3 region is CASSPLRVLSRGTRDTEAFF. The CDR3 bases are TGTGCCAGCTCACCGTTGAGGGTCCTTAGCCGCGGCACACGGGACACTGAAGCTTTCTTT.

A few counts support this clone. The chain couples TRBV14 to TRBJ2-7; TRBD2 aligns across 7 bases. The germline V gene has CDR1 SGHDN and CDR2 FVKESK. The CDR3 has 16 residues. V shed 6 bases, J shed 2 bases, and the junction held 13 bases outside the gene matches. In DNA form, the CDR3 reads TGTGCCAGCAGTTCCCCTCAGACTAGCCCTCCCTACGAGCAGTACTTC. Translating it yields CASSSPQTSPPYEQYF.

This clone was seen more than once but under ten times. This sequence joins TRBV30 and TRBJ2-4; the match to TRBD2 covers 11 bases. V lost 2 bases to trimming and J lost 0 bases; unmatched junction nucleotides: 12. The CDR3 covers 19 residues. Germline CDR1 reads GTSNPN; CDR2 reads SVGIG (reference sequence). The CDR3 loop reads CAWSNFRTSGPIAKNIQYF. The CDR3 coding sequence is TGTGCCTGGAGTAATTTTAGGACTAGCGGGCCCATAGCCAAAAACATTCAGTACTTC.

This clone has only a few counts. The chain is built from TRBV7-2 and TRBJ1-1, with a possible D match to TRBD1 (6 bases). V was trimmed by 1 base and J by 11 bases, leaving 20 bases between them. CDR1 SGHTA and CDR2 FQGNSA come from the germline V gene. This CDR3 is 15 amino acids long. The CDR3 DNA follows: TGTGCCAGCAGCTTAGACGGAACAGGGTATCTTGCGGCTTTCTTT. The encoded protein is CASSLDGTGYLAAFF.

The gene calls are TRBV5-6 and TRBJ1-1; 11 nucleotides align to TRBD1. The CDR3 length is 14 residues. The J segment lost 5 bases and the V segment lost 4 bases, leaving 4 bases of the junction unmatched. Looked up from germline, CDR1 is SGHDT and CDR2 is YYEEEE. This chain's CDR3 is CASSRRDRGTEAFF. The CDR3 DNA reads TGTGCCAGCAGCCGCCGGGACAGGGGGACTGAAGCTTTCTTT.

This clone was observed a handful of times. This sequence joins TRBV10-1 and TRBJ1-5; D unresolved. V lost 2 bases to trimming and J lost 1 base, with 6 bases between them. Germline-derived CDR1 and CDR2 are WNHNN and SYGVQD (reference sequence). The length of the CDR3 is 14 residues. CDR3 coding DNA: TGCGCCAGCAGTGAGGGAGGAAGCAATCAGCCCCAGCATTTT. This translates into CASSEGGSNQPQHF.

In its sample, this clone was seen a few times. Written as DNA, the CDR3 is TGTGCCAGCAGCTGGGAGGGCGAATTCTCCTACGAGCAGTACTTC. It yields the protein CASSWEGEFSYEQYF. This chain uses TRBV7-2 with TRBJ2-7; the match to TRBD2 covers 7 bases. V lost 4 bases to trimming and J lost 0 bases; unmatched junction nucleotides: 6. CDR3 length: 15 residues. The germline V gene encodes CDR1 SGHTA and CDR2 FQGNSA.

V usage is TRBV11-1 and J usage is TRBJ2-1; TRBD2 is a possible D gene (6 bases). The V gene's germline CDR1 is SGHAT and CDR2 FQDESV (reference sequence). The CDR3 has 13 amino acids. V was trimmed by 1 base and J by 7 bases, leaving 8 bases between them. CDR3 sequence: CASSLGRGNEQFF. The CDR3 bases are TGTGCCAGCAGCTTAGGGAGGGGAAATGAGCAGTTCTTC.

The chain carries TRBV5-1 and TRBJ2-1; 9 bases fit TRBD2. The CDR3 is made up of 16 amino acids. CDR1 and CDR2 (germline): SGHRS, YFSETQ. V lost 1 base, J lost 1 base, and 3 bases stayed unmatched. Written as DNA, the CDR3 is TGCGCCAGCAGCTTGCCGACTAGCGGTTCCTACAATGAGCAGTTCTTC. It translates to CASSLPTSGSYNEQFF.

V and J are TRBV4-1 and TRBJ2-2; 12 positions match TRBD1. In germline, CDR1 is MGHRA, CDR2 YSYEKL. V gave up 4 bases and J gave up 3 bases; unmatched junction bases: 3. The CDR3 sequence is 16 residues long. The CDR3 sequence: CASSRGQGADTGELFF. CDR3 nucleotides: TGCGCCAGCAGCCGGGGACAGGGGGCCGACACCGGGGAGCTGTTTTTT.

The chain joins TRBV4-3 to TRBJ2-4, with 11 positions matching TRBD2. The CDR3 is 14 residues long. The germline V gene encodes CDR1 LGHNA and CDR2 YSLEER. The V and J ends lost 0 bases and 9 bases, in that order; junction bases with no gene match: 1. The chain's CDR3 is CASSQDLAGGIQYF. In DNA, the CDR3 is TGCGCCAGCAGCCAAGATCTAGCGGGGGGCATTCAGTACTTC.

This clone was counted only a few times. The rearrangement uses TRBV2 and TRBJ2-7; weak D call: TRBD1 (5 bases). Between the trimmed V and J ends, which lost 8 bases and 3 bases, there was a span of 11 bases. The CDR3 length is 12 residues. CDR1 is SNHLY, CDR2 FYNNEI, per germline. The DNA of the CDR3 is TGTGCCAGCCATGGGGCAGGCTACGAGCAGTACTTC. Protein: CASHGAGYEQYF.

This clone was observed a handful of times. This chain links TRBV30 with TRBJ2-3; 13 bases map to TRBD2. CDR3 size: 16 residues. V shed 0 bases, J shed 1 base, and the junction held 1 base outside the gene matches. The V gene's germline CDR1 is GTSNPN and CDR2 SVGIG (reference sequence). CDR3 sequence (DNA): TGTGCCTGGAGTGTGGGGACTAGCGGGGGCACAGATACGCAGTATTTT. Translating it yields CAWSVGTSGGTDTQYF.

The chain couples TRBV9 to TRBJ1-3; D gene unclear. The V end was cut by 4 bases, the J end by 8 bases, with 13 bases between. CDR1 is SGDLS, CDR2 YYNGEE, per germline. The CDR3 spans 13 residues. The CDR3 spells CASSMAAADTIYF. For the CDR3, the DNA is TGTGCCAGCAGCATGGCGGCGGCGGACACCATATATTTT.

This clone was recorded a few times. The CDR3 region is CASSSPRVAGGTEQFF. The DNA for the CDR3 is TGTGCCAGCAGTTCTCCTCGAGTAGCGGGAGGTACTGAGCAGTTCTTC. This sequence joins TRBV28 and TRBJ2-1, with TRBD2 matching over 10 bases. The germline V gene has CDR1 MDHEN and CDR2 SYDVKM. This CDR3 spans 16 amino acids. V shed 4 bases, J shed 9 bases, and the junction held 12 bases outside the gene matches. The full variable domain, with the rest looked up from reference TRBV28 and TRBJ2-1, is DVKVTQSSRYLVKRTGEKVFLECVQDMDHENMFWYRQDPGLGLRLIYFSYDVKMKEKGDIPEGYSVSREKKERFSLILESASTNQTSMYLCASSSPRVAGGTEQFFGPGTRLTVL.

This clone was counted between two and nine times. V usage is TRBV5-3 and J usage is TRBJ2-7; D is perhaps TRBD1 (6 bases). TRBV5-3 is identified as an open reading frame with a role that is uncertain. V lost 4 bases and J 4 bases, leaving 18 bases between the germline ends. This CDR3 spans 15 amino acids. In nucleotides, the CDR3 is TGTGCCAGAAGCCCGCACTCGGGACATTCGTACGAGCAGTACTTC. It is translated as CARSPHSGHSYEQYF.

This clone turned up a few times. The CDR3 nucleotides read TGTGCCAGCAGTGCCTTCGGGTTCGAGACCCAGTACTTC. It specifies CASSAFGFETQYF. This chain joins TRBV6-1 and TRBJ2-5; D is unclear. V dropped 4 bases and J dropped 5 bases, with 11 bases sitting between them. The germline V gene encodes CDR1 MNHNS and CDR2 SASEGT. The CDR3 loop spans 13 amino acids.

This clone was found a few times. The chain uses TRBV2 and TRBJ2-7; a weak D match, TRBD2 (7 bases). CDR1 is SNHLY, CDR2 FYNNEI, per germline. The CDR3 is 13 amino acids. V was cut by 6 bases and J by 7 bases, with 16 bases left in between. The CDR3 loop is CASSLGGAWEQYF. The CDR3 coding sequence is TGTGCCAGCAGCCTAGGGGGGGCGTGGGAGCAGTACTTC.

V and J are TRBV7-2 and TRBJ2-6; no clear D gene. CDR3 length: 14 residues. Germline assignment: CDR1 SGHTA and CDR2 FQGNSA. V lost 4 bases to trimming and J lost 2 bases, with 6 bases between them. Written as DNA, the CDR3 is TGTGCCAGCAGCTCCGTCGCTGGGGCCAACGTCCTGACTTTC. Protein product: CASSSVAGANVLTF.

The rearrangement links TRBV15 to TRBJ2-1, with 7 bases aligning to TRBD2. The junction had 14 bases not matched to a gene; V was cut back by 1 base and J by 8 bases. The CDR3 is 17 amino acids. Germline assignment: CDR1 LNHNV and CDR2 YYDKDF (reference sequence). CDR3 protein: CATSRGEGRGTVDEQFF. Written as DNA, the CDR3 is TGTGCCACCAGCAGAGGGGAGGGACGAGGGACGGTCGATGAGCAGTTCTTC.

The chain carries TRBV15 and TRBJ1-5; no reliable D call. With 0 bases removed from V and 1 base from J, the gap between germline ends came to 19 bases. This CDR3 spans 19 amino acids. The germline V gene has CDR1 LNHNV and CDR2 YYDKDF (reference sequence). The CDR3 region is CATSREKSPVMLSNQPQHF. DNA of the CDR3: TGTGCCACCAGCAGAGAAAAATCGCCGGTCATGTTGAGCAATCAGCCCCAGCATTTT. The whole variable domain, filled in from reference TRBV15 and TRBJ1-5, reads DAMVIQNPRYQVTQFGKPVTLSCSQTLNHNVMYWYQQKSSQAPKLLFHYYDKDFNNEADTPDNFQSRRPNTSFCFLDIRSPGLGDTAMYLCATSREKSPVMLSNQPQHFGDGTRLSIL.

This clone has only a few counts. The rearrangement joins TRBV28 to TRBJ2-7; D might be TRBD2 (6 bases). The CDR3 loop spans 14 amino acids. CDR1 is MDHEN and CDR2 is SYDVKM in the germline V gene. Trimming stripped 5 bases from V and 6 bases from J, with 17 bases between. The CDR3, as DNA: TGTGCCAGCAGTGTAGGAGGGGAAGGGTTCGAGCAGTACTTC. It yields the protein CASSVGGEGFEQYF.

This clone was seen more than once but under ten times. The V call is TRBV30, the J call TRBJ2-7; 7 bases are shared with TRBD1. This CDR3 spans 14 amino acids. The germline gives CDR1 GTSNPN, CDR2 SVGIG (reference sequence). V was clipped by 2 bases and J by 5 bases; unmatched bases: 9. The CDR3 sequence: CAWSIGQGVHEQYF. Written as DNA, the CDR3 is TGTGCCTGGAGTATAGGCCAGGGGGTCCACGAGCAGTACTTC.

The genes are TRBV6-1 and TRBJ2-7, with D maybe TRBD2 (7 bases). This CDR3 spans 13 amino acids. Trimming took 8 bases from V and 3 from J, leaving 14 bases between them. Per germline, CDR1 MNHNS and CDR2 SASEGT. CDR3 nucleotides: TGTGCCAGCGGGGGGGCCAGGAGCTACGAGCAGTACTTC. Its protein is CASGGARSYEQYF.